Each of the 5 T cell receptor beta chains below was sequenced from the same sample in a study of beta chain features in type 1 diabetes. No antigens are known for them. Study observations and caveats: Type 1 diabetes patients showed a moderate but significant shortening of TCRB CDR3s in all four CD4+ subsets.

Reverse transcription of all isolated RNA meant that expressed TCRB transcripts were sequenced. Method: immunoSEQ multiplex PCR; TCRdb's copy keeps in-frame clones and lacks some. The table has about 710,000 clones, about 14% seen once. The source material was naive CD4+ T cells from blood. These receptors originate from a man aged 18 to 29 with type 1 diabetes.

The V and J genes are TRBV4-1 and TRBJ2-7; the D is unclear. Germline V CDR1 and CDR2: MGHRA, YSYEKL. The CDR3 contains 14 residues. V was trimmed by 2 bases and J by 6 bases, leaving 14 bases between them. The CDR3 region has the DNA TGCGCCAGCAGCCAAATGCCCCCCCCTCGCGAGCAGTACTTC. Encoded protein: CASSQMPPPREQYF.

The chain uses TRBV7-2 and TRBJ2-1, with TRBD1 identical over 9 bases. V gave up 4 bases and J gave up 3 bases; unmatched junction bases: 4. Per germline, CDR1 SGHTA and CDR2 FQGNSA. The length of the CDR3 is 15 residues. CDR3 protein: CASSYRGQGYNEQFF. The CDR3 DNA reads TGTGCCAGCAGCTATCGGGGACAGGGCTACAATGAGCAGTTCTTC.

The chain is built from TRBV9 and TRBJ2-1; 7 positions match TRBD1. The CDR3 contains 13 residues. Germline values: CDR1 SGDLS, CDR2 YYNGEE. V lost 1 base, J lost 9 bases, and 4 bases stayed unmatched. CDR3 in amino acids: CASSVLQGTEQFF. CDR3 nucleotide sequence: TGTGCCAGCAGCGTACTACAGGGGACTGAGCAGTTCTTC.

To note about this clone: The same CDR3 is also encoded by other DNA sequences in this sample. The chain uses TRBV15 and TRBJ2-5; D ambiguous. Germline values: CDR1 LNHNV, CDR2 YYDKDF (reference sequence). V was cut by 0 bases and J by 4 bases, with 6 bases left in between. CDR3 length equals 13 residues. CDR3: CATSRDGVETQYF. The CDR3 bases are TGTGCCACCAGCAGAGACGGCGTAGAGACCCAGTACTTC.

There are a few counts of this clone. This sequence joins TRBV30 and TRBJ2-5, with 14 bases fitting TRBD2. The J call may be wrong; the DNA end is better matched by TRBJ2-7. This CDR3 region has 18 residues. The germline CDR1 and CDR2 sequences are GTSNPN and SVGIG (reference sequence). The CDR3 protein is CAWSASWTSGGHTYEQYF. The CDR3, as DNA: TGTGCCTGGAGTGCCTCCTGGACTAGCGGGGGGCACACCTACGAGCAGTACTTC.